This T cell receptor (beta chain) was recorded in a study of T cells after yellow fever vaccination. The CDR3 totals 16 residues. Per germline, CDR1 LNHNV and CDR2 YYDKDF (reference sequence). Unmatched junction bases numbered 8, after V lost 2 bases and J lost 4 bases. The sample holds a few counts of this clonotype. TCRdb redid the calling of the 5' RACE reads with MiXCR, one entry per CDR3 protein. The repertoire consists of around 340,000 distinct CDR3 sequences, with around 13% occurring once and the leading ten covering about 3%. The sequenced sample was CD4+ T cells sorted from PBMCs, obtained 15 days after the yellow fever booster vaccination. The source is a man in his late teens or twenties who received the YFV17D yellow fever vaccine. V gene TRBV15 combines with J gene TRBJ1-5; 7 bases are a match to TRBD1. The CDR3 protein is CATSRSMGQTNQPQHF. For the CDR3, the DNA is TGTGCCACCAGCAGATCCATGGGACAGACAAATCAGCCCCAGCATTTT.